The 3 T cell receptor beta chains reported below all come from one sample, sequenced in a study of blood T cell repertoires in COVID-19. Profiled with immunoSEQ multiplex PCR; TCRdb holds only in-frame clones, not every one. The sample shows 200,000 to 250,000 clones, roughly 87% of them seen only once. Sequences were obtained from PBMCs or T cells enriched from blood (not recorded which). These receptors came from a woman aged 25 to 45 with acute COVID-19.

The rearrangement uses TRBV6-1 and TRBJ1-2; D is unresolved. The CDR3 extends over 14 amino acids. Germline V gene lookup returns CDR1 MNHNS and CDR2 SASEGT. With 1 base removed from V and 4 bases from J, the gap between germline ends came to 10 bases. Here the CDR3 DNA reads TGTGCCAGCAGTGAAGGTCGGGTCGGCTATGGCTACACCTTC. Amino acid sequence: CASSEGRVGYGYTF.

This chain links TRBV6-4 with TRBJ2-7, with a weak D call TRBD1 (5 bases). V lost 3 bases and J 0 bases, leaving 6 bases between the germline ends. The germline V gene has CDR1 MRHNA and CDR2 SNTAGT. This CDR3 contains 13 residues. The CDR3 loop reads CASSEQASYEQYF. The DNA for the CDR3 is TGTGCCAGCAGTGAACAGGCCTCCTACGAGCAGTACTTC.

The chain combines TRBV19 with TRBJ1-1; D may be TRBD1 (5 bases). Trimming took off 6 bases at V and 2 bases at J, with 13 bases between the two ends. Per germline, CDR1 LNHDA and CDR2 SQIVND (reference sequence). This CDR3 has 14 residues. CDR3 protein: CASRMDTTNTEAFF. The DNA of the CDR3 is TGTGCCAGTAGGATGGACACGACAAACACTGAAGCTTTCTTT.